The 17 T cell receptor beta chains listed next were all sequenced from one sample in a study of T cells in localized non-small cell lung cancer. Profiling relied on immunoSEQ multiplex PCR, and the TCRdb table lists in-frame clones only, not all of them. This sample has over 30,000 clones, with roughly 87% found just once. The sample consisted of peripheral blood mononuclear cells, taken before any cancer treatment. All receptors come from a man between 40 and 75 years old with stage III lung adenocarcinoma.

The CDR3 DNA reads as TGTGCCAGCCGACCTGAGAACAAGAACACTGAAGCTTTCTTT. Its translation: CASRPENKNTEAFF. This chain joins TRBV6-4 and TRBJ1-1; D is unclear. Trimming removed 8 bases from V and 1 base from J, with 14 bases in between. CDR3 size: 14 residues. CDR1 and CDR2 (germline): MRHNA, SNTAGT.

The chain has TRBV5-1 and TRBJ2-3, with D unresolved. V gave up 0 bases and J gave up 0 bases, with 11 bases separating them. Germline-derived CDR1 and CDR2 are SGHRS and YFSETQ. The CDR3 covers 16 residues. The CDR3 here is CASSLGHLSSTDTQYF. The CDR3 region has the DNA TGCGCCAGCAGCTTGGGGCACCTATCTAGCACAGATACGCAGTATTTT. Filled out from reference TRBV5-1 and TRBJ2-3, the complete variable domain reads KAGVTQTPRYLIKTRGQQVTLSCSPISGHRSVSWYQQTPGQGLQFLFEYFSETQRNKGNFPGRFSGRQFSNSRSEMNVSTLELGDSALYLCASSLGHLSSTDTQYFGPGTRLTVL.

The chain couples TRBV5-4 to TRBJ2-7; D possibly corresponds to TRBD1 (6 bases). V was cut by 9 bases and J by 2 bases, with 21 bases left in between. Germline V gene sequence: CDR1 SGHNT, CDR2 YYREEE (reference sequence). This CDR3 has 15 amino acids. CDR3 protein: CATTQQGISPYEQYF. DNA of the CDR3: TGTGCCACAACCCAACAGGGAATTTCCCCCTACGAGCAGTACTTC.

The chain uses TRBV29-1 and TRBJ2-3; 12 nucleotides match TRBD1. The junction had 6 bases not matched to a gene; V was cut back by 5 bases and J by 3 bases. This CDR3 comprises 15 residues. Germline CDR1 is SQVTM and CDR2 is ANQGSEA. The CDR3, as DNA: TGCAGCGTTACCGGGACAGGGGGCTTAACAGATACGCAGTATTTT. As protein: CSVTGTGGLTDTQYF.

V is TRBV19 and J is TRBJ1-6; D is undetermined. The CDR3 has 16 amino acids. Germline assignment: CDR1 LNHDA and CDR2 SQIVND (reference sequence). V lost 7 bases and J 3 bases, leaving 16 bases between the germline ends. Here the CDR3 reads CASKTRRRDYNSPLHF. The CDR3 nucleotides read TGTGCCAGTAAAACGAGGCGGAGGGACTATAATTCACCCCTCCACTTT.

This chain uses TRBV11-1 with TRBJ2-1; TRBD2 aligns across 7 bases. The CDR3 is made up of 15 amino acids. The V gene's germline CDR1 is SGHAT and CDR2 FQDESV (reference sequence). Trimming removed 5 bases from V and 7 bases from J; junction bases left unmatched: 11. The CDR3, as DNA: TGTGCCAGCAGCCGGACTAGAATCGAGAGGAATGAGCAGTTCTTC. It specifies CASSRTRIERNEQFF.

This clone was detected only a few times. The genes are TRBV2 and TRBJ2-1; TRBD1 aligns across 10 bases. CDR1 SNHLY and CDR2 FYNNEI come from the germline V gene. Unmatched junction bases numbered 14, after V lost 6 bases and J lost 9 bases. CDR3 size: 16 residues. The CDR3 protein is CASRDAGTGEYGEQFF. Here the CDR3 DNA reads TGTGCCAGCAGGGACGCCGGGACAGGGGAATACGGTGAGCAGTTCTTC.

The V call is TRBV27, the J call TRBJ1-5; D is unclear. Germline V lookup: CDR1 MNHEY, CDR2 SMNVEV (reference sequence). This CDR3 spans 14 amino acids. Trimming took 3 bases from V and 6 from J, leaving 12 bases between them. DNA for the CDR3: TGTGCCAGCAGTTTGGAGAGGACCTCTCAGCCCCAGCATTTT. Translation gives CASSLERTSQPQHF.

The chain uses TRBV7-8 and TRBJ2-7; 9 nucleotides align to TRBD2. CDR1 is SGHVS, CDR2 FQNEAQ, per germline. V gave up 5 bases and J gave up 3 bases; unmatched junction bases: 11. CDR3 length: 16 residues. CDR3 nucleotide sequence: TGTGCCAGCAGCCCAATGGGTAGCGGGGGCAACTACGAGCAGTACTTC. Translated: CASSPMGSGGNYEQYF.

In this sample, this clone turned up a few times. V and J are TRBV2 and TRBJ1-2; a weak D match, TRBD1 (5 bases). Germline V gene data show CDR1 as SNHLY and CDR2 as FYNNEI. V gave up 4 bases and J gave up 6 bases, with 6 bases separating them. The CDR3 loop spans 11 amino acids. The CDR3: CASSAGDGYTF. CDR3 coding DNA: TGTGCCAGCAGTGCGGGGGATGGCTACACCTTC.

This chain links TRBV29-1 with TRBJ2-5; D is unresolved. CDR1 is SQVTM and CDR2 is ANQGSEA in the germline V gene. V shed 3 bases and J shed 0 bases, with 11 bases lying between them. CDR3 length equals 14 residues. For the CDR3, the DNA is TGCAGCGTTGATGCGGTGAACAACCAAGAGACCCAGTACTTC. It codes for CSVDAVNNQETQYF. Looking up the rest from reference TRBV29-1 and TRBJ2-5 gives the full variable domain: SAVISQKPSRDICQRGTSLTIQCQVDSQVTMMFWYRQQPGQSLTLIATANQGSEATYESGFVIDKFPISRPNLTFSTLTVSNMSPEDSSIYLCSVDAVNNQETQYFGPGTRLLVL.

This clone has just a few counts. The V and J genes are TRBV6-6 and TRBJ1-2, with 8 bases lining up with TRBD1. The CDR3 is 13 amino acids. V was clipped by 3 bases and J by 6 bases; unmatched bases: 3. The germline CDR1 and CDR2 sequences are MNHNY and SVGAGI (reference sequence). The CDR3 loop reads CASSYQGANGYTF. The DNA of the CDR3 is TGTGCCAGCAGTTATCAGGGGGCTAATGGCTACACCTTC.

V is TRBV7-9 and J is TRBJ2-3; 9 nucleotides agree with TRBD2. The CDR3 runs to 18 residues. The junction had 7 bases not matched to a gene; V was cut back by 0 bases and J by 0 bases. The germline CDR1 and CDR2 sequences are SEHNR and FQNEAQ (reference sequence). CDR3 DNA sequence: TGTGCCAGCAGCTTAGCGGCTAGCGGGGAGTATAGCACAGATACGCAGTATTTT. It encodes CASSLAASGEYSTDTQYF.

CDR3 in DNA: TGTGCCAGCAGTTCGGGACAGGGCTACGAGCAGTACTTC. Translation gives CASSSGQGYEQYF. The genes are TRBV28 and TRBJ2-7, with 9 bases matching TRBD1. CDR1 is MDHEN, CDR2 SYDVKM, per germline. Unmatched junction bases numbered 1, after V lost 4 bases and J lost 3 bases. This CDR3 region has 13 residues.

CDR3 in DNA: TGTGCCAGCAGAGCCGACAGGGGAATCTACGAGCAGTACTTC. Encoded protein: CASRADRGIYEQYF. The chain combines TRBV6-1 with TRBJ2-7, with 8 bases identical to TRBD1. CDR3 length equals 14 residues. Trimming removed 6 bases from V and 3 bases from J; junction bases left unmatched: 7. Germline lookup yields CDR1 MNHNS and CDR2 SASEGT.

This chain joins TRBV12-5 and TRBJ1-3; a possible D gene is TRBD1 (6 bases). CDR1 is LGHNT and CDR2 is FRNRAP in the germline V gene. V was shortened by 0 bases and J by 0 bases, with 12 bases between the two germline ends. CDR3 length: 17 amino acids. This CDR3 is CASGLVGGIHSGNTIYF. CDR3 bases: TGTGCTAGTGGTTTGGTGGGGGGCATTCACTCTGGAAACACCATATATTTT.

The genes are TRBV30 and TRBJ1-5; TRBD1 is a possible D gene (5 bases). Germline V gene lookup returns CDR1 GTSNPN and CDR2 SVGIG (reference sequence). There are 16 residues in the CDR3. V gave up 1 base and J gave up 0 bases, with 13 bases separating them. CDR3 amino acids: CAWSEGIRASNQPQHF. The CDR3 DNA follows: TGTGCCTGGAGTGAAGGGATCAGGGCTAGCAATCAGCCCCAGCATTTT.